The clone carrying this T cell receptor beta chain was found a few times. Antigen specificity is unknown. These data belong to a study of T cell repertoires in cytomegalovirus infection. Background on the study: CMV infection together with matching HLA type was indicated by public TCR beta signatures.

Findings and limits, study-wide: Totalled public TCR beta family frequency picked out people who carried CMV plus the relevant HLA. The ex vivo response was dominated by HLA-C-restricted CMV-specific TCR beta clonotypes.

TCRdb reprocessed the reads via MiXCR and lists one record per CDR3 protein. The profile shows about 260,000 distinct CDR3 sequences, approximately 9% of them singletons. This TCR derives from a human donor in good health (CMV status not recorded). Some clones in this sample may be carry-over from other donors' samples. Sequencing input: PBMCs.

CDR3 sequence: CATRGTGGNRQHF. CDR3 DNA: TGTGCCACTAGAGGGACAGGGGGTAATCGCCAGCATTTT. The rearrangement uses TRBV28 and TRBJ1-5, with 11 bases lining up with TRBD1. J was trimmed by 12 bases and V by 10 bases; bases with no gene match: 11. Germline lookup yields CDR1 MDHEN and CDR2 SYDVKM. The CDR3 is 13 amino acids.